What follows is one TCR beta chain and its context. 60 Vbeta and 13 Jbeta primers were used in PCR. TCRdb keeps only in-frame clones here, not all; method: immunoSEQ multiplex PCR. The sample consists of about 73,000 clones, roughly 71% of them appearing once. The data are from a study of cytomegalovirus exposure and HLA in healthy donors. The CDR3 covers 16 residues. Germline V gives CDR1 SNHLY, CDR2 FYNNEI. The V end was cut by 4 bases, the J end by 7 bases, with 19 bases between. This TCR was sampled from a man between 70 and 80 years old in good health and CMV-seronegative. Sequenced input: PBMCs. The rearrangement joins TRBV2 to TRBJ1-4, with D possibly being TRBD1 (6 bases). The CDR3 loop is CASSANTGLGGEKLFF. Here the CDR3 DNA reads TGTGCCAGCAGTGCTAACACAGGGCTAGGGGGTGAAAAACTGTTTTTT.